The clone carrying this TCR beta chain showed up just once. What it binds is not known. Sequencing used immunoSEQ v3. Sequenced by immunoSEQ multiplex PCR; TCRdb stores in-frame clones only, minus some. This sample carries approximately 92,000 clones, 55% to 75% of them seen once, and the ten largest clones take approximately 11%. The time point was: pre-treatment sample, taken before nivolumab and TIL therapy. Pleural nodules or supraclavicular lymph nodes made up most of the excised metastases sampled. Tumors were harvested before any PD-1/PD-L1 blockade. The data are from a study of TIL therapy for anti-PD-1-resistant metastatic lung cancer. General study points: Patients were highly selected, enriched for treatment-naive, never-smoker and oncogene-addicted cases.

The CDR3 consists of 18 residues. The germline V gene has CDR1 LGHDT and CDR2 YNNKEL (reference sequence). The junction had 8 bases not matched to a gene; V was cut back by 0 bases and J by 0 bases. The clonotype was recovered from a person aged 25-79 years with non-small cell lung cancer. Sequencing used tumor tissue, obtained at baseline. V is TRBV3-1 (or the pseudogene TRBV3-2) and J is TRBJ2-5; 9 bases are shared with TRBD2. The CDR3 DNA reads TGTGCCAGCAGCCAAGATAGGCGGGAGGGTAAGTACCAAGAGACCCAGTACTTC. Translating gives CASSQDRREGKYQETQYF.